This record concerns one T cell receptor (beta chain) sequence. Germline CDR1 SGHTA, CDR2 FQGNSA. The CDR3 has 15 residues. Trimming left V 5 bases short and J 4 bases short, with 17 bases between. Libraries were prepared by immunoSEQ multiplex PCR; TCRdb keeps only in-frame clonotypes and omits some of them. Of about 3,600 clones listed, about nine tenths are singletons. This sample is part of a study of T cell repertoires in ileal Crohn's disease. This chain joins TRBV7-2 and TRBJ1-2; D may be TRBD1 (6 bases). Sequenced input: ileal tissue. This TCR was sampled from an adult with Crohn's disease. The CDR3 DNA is TGTGCCAGCAGCGCGCAAGGGGGGCCCCTCTATGGCTACACCTTC. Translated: CASSAQGGPLYGYTF.